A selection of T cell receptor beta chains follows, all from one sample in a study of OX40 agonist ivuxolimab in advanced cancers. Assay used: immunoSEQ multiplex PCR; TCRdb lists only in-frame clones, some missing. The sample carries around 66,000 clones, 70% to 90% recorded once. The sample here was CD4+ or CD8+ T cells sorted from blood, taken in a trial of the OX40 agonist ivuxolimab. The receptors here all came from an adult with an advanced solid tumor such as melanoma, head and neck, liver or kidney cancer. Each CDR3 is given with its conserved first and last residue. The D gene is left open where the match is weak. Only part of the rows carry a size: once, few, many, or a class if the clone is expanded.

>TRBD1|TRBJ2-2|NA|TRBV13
TGTGCCAGCAGGTATACAGGGGGCGCGGACACCGGGGAGCTGTTTTTT
CASRYTGGADTGELFF
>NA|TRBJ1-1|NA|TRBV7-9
TGTGCCAGCCTGAATGGGGTCCAGACTGAAGCTTTCTTT
CASLNGVQTEAFF
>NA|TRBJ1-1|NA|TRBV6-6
TGTGCCAGCACCCCAGGGGTGGTGAACACTGAAGCTTTCTTT
CASTPGVVNTEAFF
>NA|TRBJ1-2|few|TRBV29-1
TGCAGCGTTGATAGCGGGGCGGGCGGCTACACCTTC
CSVDSGAGGYTF
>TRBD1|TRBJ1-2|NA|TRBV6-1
TGTGCCAGCAGTGTGGGACAGGGGGCTGGGAACTATGGCTACACCTTC
CASSVGQGAGNYGYTF
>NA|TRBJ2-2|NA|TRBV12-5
TGTGCTAGTGGTTTGACCGGAGGGGGAAGCCCCGGGGAGCTGTTTTTT
CASGLTGGGSPGELFF
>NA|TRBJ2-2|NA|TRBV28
TGTGCCAGCAGTTTACGGACCGGGGAGCTGTTTTTT
CASSLRTGELFF
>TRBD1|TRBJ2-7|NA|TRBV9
TGTGCCAGCAGCGTAGAAGGGACAGCCATCTACGAGCAGTACTTC
CASSVEGTAIYEQYF
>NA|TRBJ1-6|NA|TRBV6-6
TGTGCCGCGGGGGGCAGGCGAGACAATTCACCCCTCCACTTT
CAAGGRRDNSPLHF
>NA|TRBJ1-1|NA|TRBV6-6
TGTGCCAGCGAGCGAGCTTTCTTT
CASERAFF
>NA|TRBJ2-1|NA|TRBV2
TGTGCCAGCAGAACCGGGATATCCCGGGATGAGCAGTTCTTC
CASRTGISRDEQFF
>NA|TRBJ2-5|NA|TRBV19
TGTGCCAGTAGTCCCCGTCTCCTAGAGACCCAGTACTTC
CASSPRLLETQYF
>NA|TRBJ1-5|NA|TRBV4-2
TGTGCCAGCAGCCAAGGTATGCGCAATCAGCCCCAGCATTTT
CASSQGMRNQPQHF
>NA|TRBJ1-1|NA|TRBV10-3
TGTGCCAGCACAATGACAGGGAACACTGAAGCTTTCTTT
CASTMTGNTEAFF
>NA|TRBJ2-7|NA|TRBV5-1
TGCGCCAGCAGCTTGGACCAGCCCAGCTACGAGCAGTACTTC
CASSLDQPSYEQYF
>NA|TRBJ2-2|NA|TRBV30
TGTGCCTGGAGGGGGCCAAGGACCGGGGAGCTGTTTTTT
CAWRGPRTGELFF
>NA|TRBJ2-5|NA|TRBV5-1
TGCGCCAGCAGCTTCAGGCCACAGGTTGGGTTTCAAGAGACCCAGTACTTC
CASSFRPQVGFQETQYF
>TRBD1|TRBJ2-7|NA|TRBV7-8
TGTGCCAGCAGCCGGGACAGCTTCTACGAGCAGTACTTC
CASSRDSFYEQYF
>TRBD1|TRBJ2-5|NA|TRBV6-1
TGTGCCAGCAGTGAATTCCATCGGACAGGGGAAGAGACCCAGTACTTC
CASSEFHRTGEETQYF
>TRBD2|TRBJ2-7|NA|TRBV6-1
TGTGCCAGCAGTTATGGCGGGGGGATCAACGAGCAGTACTTC
CASSYGGGINEQYF
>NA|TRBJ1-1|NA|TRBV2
TGTGCCAGCATATGGACGAACACTGAAGCTTTCTTT
CASIWTNTEAFF
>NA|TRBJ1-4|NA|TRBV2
TGTGCCAGCAGTGAAGTGGTTCCAAATGAAAAACTGTTTTTT
CASSEVVPNEKLFF
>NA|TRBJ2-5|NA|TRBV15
TGTGCCACCAGCAGGACGTTAGCACGGACTCAAGAGACCCAGTACTTC
CATSRTLARTQETQYF
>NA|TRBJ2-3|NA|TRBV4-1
TGCGCCAGCAGCCAAGATCTCCTAGGGGCCAGCACAGATACGCAGTATTTT
CASSQDLLGASTDTQYF
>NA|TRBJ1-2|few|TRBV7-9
TGTGCCAGCAGGGGACCGGGACAAAGTACCTATGGCTACACCTTC
CASRGPGQSTYGYTF